This paragraph reports one TCR beta chain. This clonotype was found many times. Its antigen remains undetermined. The input lacks base qualities; no much larger clone sits a single base away. V lost 8 bases and J lost 2 bases, and the count of bases not matched to a germline gene is 4. The CDR3 runs 14 amino acids, cysteine and phenylalanine included. The CDR3 DNA has 42 bases and is translated from base 1. CDR1 and CDR2, per the germline V gene, are SNHLY and FYNNEI. This record comes from a study of regulatory T cells in long-lasting Graves disease listed by TCRdb under 2021. Background for the entire study: Patients with newly diagnosed Graves' disease had been on antithyroid drugs for under 3 months. Peripheral blood TCR sequencing and RNA sequencing compared persistent Graves' disease patients with newly diagnosed Graves' disease patients. The study was registered as a clinical trial and conducted in China. A total of roughly 35 samples underwent TCR sequencing: about 13 from persistent and roughly 20 from newly diagnosed Graves' disease patients. Beyond this particular receptor, the publication reports: Patients with persistent disease shared more public clonotypes (about 3,000) than newly diagnosed patients did (more than 900). Peripheral blood alone was examined, since thyroid tissue, which constituted the primary lesion, could not be accessed. As a limitation, the authors acknowledged that the small sample size may reduce accuracy. Sequencing and analysis were restricted to the TCR beta chain. Lower TCR Shannon entropy and fewer highly expanded clones were observed in persistent Graves' disease patients than in newly diagnosed patients, which suggested clonal expansion. TRBV28, TRBJ1-2 and TRBJ2-5 were preferentially used in persistent disease, while TRBV20-1 and TRBJ2-1 were favored in newly diagnosed disease.

The label giving this sample's time point can be read as: newly diagnosed GD, antithyroid drugs for less than 3 months. RNA was extracted from PBMCs in TRIzol for both TCR sequencing and RNA sequencing. Graves' disease was diagnosed according to American Thyroid Association guidelines. Recruitment of patients was carried out at an endocrinology department in Xi'an, China. Each patient gave 7 to 9.5 milliliters of peripheral blood, collected in an EDTA anticoagulant tube. Ficoll Paque Plus density gradient separation was used to isolate PBMCs, and no additional T cell sorting was done. An Agilent 2100 Bioanalyzer and agarose gel were used to check RNA quality, while a NanoDrop 2000 measured RNA concentration. Libraries were constructed by multiplex PCR. Sequencing took place on an Illumina HiSeq 4000. To build TCR beta libraries, CDR3 regions were amplified by Arm-PCR using iRepertoire HTBI primers. Gel purification was performed on PCR products prior to sequencing. The authors' pipeline ran thus. Gene usage analysis of CDR3 amino acid clonotypes relied on the roughly 58 TRBV and more than twelve TRBJ segments identified across samples. COPE and FqMerger were used to merge filtered high-quality paired reads into contigs. BLAST was used to align contigs to IMGT TRBV, TRBD and TRBJ reference genes, with CDR3 defined following IMGT. Any clonotype with a frequency above 0.1% was classified as a highly expanded clone. Shannon entropy was used to measure repertoire diversity, and the Gini coefficient was used to measure V-J evenness. Public clonotypes were defined as clonotypes shared by more than one individual. The public reads were quality trimmed at Q25 with fastp and then assembled into clones with MiXCR by TCRdb, keeping productive beta chains. Rows are combined by CDR3 protein, so each entry shows the most common genes and DNA. The V and J calls here are based on TCRdb, not the publication. The sample table records roughly 440,000 distinct CDR3 sequences; less than 20% of these occur just once. About 23% of the sample is held by the ten biggest clonotypes.

The sample was also reused in another study, on T cells in Graves' hyperthyroidism and ophthalmopathy. The second study reports: Stable Graves' hyperthyroidism was defined as no progression to ophthalmopathy during 18 months of follow-up. Hyperthyroidism patients were newly diagnosed, with disease duration under 2 months, and aged 18 to 65 years. Patients with uncontrolled infections, other autoimmune diseases, pregnancy or lactation were excluded. Diagnoses were established on the basis of clinical symptoms, serum thyroxine and TRAb, thyroid ultrasound, and orbital computed tomography. For the first round of RT-PCR on the TCR CDR3, the HTBI primer set was used together with the Qiagen OneStep RT-PCR kit. Most expanded thyroid clonotypes (frequency above 0.001) were also detected in blood, a finding suggesting that blood repertoires may reflect thyroid immune responses. Ophthalmopathy was separated from stable hyperthyroidism by a 13 V-J signature model, with 85% to 90% sensitivity and roughly 81% specificity obtained in cross-validation and 80%/75% obtained in testing. In validation, progression to ophthalmopathy was predicted by the model with around 71% sensitivity and 72.22% specificity, a median of roughly 6 months before onset. To identify distinguishing TCR V-J signatures, a discovery cohort of around 98 patients was used, comprising under 45 with Graves' ophthalmopathy and 57 with stable Graves' hyperthyroidism. An independent validation cohort of under 20 hyperthyroidism patients and about 16 patients who later progressed to ophthalmopathy tested prospective prediction of ophthalmopathy. For training and testing, the 95 to 100 patients in the discovery cohort were randomly divided in a 7:3 ratio. In addition, the study compared T-cell repertoires in thyroid tissue and in blood from six Graves' hyperthyroidism patients. Following sampling, methimazole starting at 30 mg daily was given to hyperthyroidism patients, and high-dose intravenous methylprednisolone was given to ophthalmopathy patients. A second multiplex PCR round built the libraries, followed by size selection and purification. The libraries were sequenced on an Illumina HiSeq2000 using paired-end 100 bp reads. Raw data were processed with SOAPnuke, discarding reads with adapters, uncalled bases, mean Phred below 15, or no exact constant-primer or identifier match. High-quality paired reads were merged with COPE v1.2.5, and unique nucleotide sequences were defined as clonotypes. Clonotypes were aligned to IMGT TRBV, TRBD and TRBJ reference segments using MiTCR v1.1. The analysis included only V-J combinations with a frequency above 0.0001, which together covered approximately 99% of the repertoires. The TCS score was defined as F50 (clonal expansion) divided by E x V (chaos), with BLOSUM62-based TCRdist calculated between CDR3 peptides within each V-J. Welch's t-statistics and random forest reduced 514 V-J features to 13, which were used in a naive Bayes classifier (R e1071). No statistical method was used to set the sample size in advance, and investigators knew the group allocation. TCR Vbeta CDR3 sequencing of 120 to 150 peripheral blood samples (over 40 ophthalmopathy, 70 to 85 hyperthyroidism and roughly 17 progressor patients) is reported in the paper.

This specimen was peripheral blood mononuclear cells (PBMCs), taken at new diagnosis, from a patient treated with antithyroid drugs. The receptor was derived from a woman under 30 with Graves disease. Donor details come from another sample of the same person, matched by shared clones. The chain joins TRBV2 to TRBJ1-5, with 9 bases matching TRBD1. The CDR3 is CASARDRGNQPQHF. The DNA reads TGTGCCAGCGCCCGGGACAGGGGCAATCAGCCCCAGCATTTT.